This is a list of T cell receptor beta chains from one sample in a study of T cells in tuberculosis. Produced via immunoSEQ multiplex PCR; TCRdb's table is partial and in-frame only. The sample carries some 34,000 clones, around 97% recorded once. Sequenced sample: PBMCs. Every receptor here comes from a donor aged 10-29 years with latent tuberculosis or without tuberculosis infection. Both conserved end residues are part of each CDR3. D genes are given only for firm matches. Expanded clones get a size class; other rows say once, few or many, or leave the size out.

j_gene: TRBJ2-3; v_gene: TRBV28; abundance: once; d_gene: -; CDR3aa: CASSFLTRPADSTDTQYF; CDR3nt: TGTGCCAGCAGTTTTCTTACTAGGCCAGCGGATAGCACAGATACGCAGTATTTT
j_gene: TRBJ2-6; v_gene: TRBV5-1; abundance: -; d_gene: -; CDR3aa: CASHSGDTGANVLTF; CDR3nt: TGCGCCAGCCACTCAGGGGACACTGGGGCCAACGTCCTGACTTTC
j_gene: TRBJ2-7; v_gene: TRBV9; abundance: -; d_gene: TRBD1; CDR3aa: CASSGRQGNYEQYF; CDR3nt: TGTGCCAGCAGCGGACGACAGGGAAACTACGAGCAGTACTTC
j_gene: TRBJ2-6; v_gene: TRBV12-5; abundance: -; d_gene: -; CDR3aa: CASGRGGSGANVLTF; CDR3nt: TGTGCTAGTGGCCGTGGGGGGTCTGGGGCCAACGTCCTGACTTTC
j_gene: TRBJ2-1; v_gene: TRBV5-6; abundance: -; d_gene: TRBD1; CDR3aa: CASSLDTGGYNEQFF; CDR3nt: TGTGCCAGCAGCTTGGATACAGGGGGCTATAATGAGCAGTTCTTC
j_gene: TRBJ2-5; v_gene: TRBV7-6; abundance: -; d_gene: -; CDR3aa: CASSHSQETQYF; CDR3nt: TGTGCCAGCAGCCACAGCCAAGAGACCCAGTACTTC
j_gene: TRBJ1-3; v_gene: TRBV25-1; abundance: -; d_gene: TRBD1; CDR3aa: CASSFRTGGGNTIYF; CDR3nt: TGTGCCAGCAGTTTCCGGACAGGGGGTGGAAACACCATATATTTT
j_gene: TRBJ1-1; v_gene: TRBV18; abundance: -; d_gene: -; CDR3aa: CASSSEQNTEAFF; CDR3nt: TGTGCCAGCTCATCGGAGCAGAACACTGAAGCTTTCTTT
j_gene: TRBJ1-1; v_gene: TRBV14; abundance: -; d_gene: -; CDR3aa: CASSLLEGGQAFF; CDR3nt: TGTGCCAGCAGCCTCCTCGAGGGGGGGCAAGCTTTCTTT
j_gene: TRBJ1-3; v_gene: TRBV10-3; abundance: -; d_gene: -; CDR3aa: CAISSGIHSGNTIYF; CDR3nt: TGTGCCATCAGTTCGGGGATCCACTCTGGAAACACCATATATTTT
j_gene: TRBJ2-3; v_gene: TRBV28; abundance: -; d_gene: TRBD2; CDR3aa: CASSALAGVTDTQYF; CDR3nt: TGTGCCAGCAGCGCTCTAGCGGGAGTAACAGATACGCAGTATTTT
j_gene: TRBJ1-1; v_gene: TRBV7-8; abundance: -; d_gene: -; CDR3aa: CASSLVRGRGTEAFF; CDR3nt: TGTGCCAGCAGCTTAGTAAGGGGGAGGGGCACTGAAGCTTTCTTT
j_gene: TRBJ2-3; v_gene: TRBV5-1; abundance: -; d_gene: -; CDR3aa: CASSLWGVARNTDTQYF; CDR3nt: TGCGCCAGCAGCTTGTGGGGTGTAGCGCGAAACACAGATACGCAGTATTTT
j_gene: TRBJ2-7; v_gene: TRBV27; abundance: -; d_gene: -; CDR3aa: CASSLWTDSHEQYF; CDR3nt: TGTGCCAGCAGTTTATGGACAGACTCTCACGAGCAGTACTTC
j_gene: TRBJ2-7; v_gene: TRBV7-2; abundance: -; d_gene: -; CDR3aa: CASSLGAGGGLQYF; CDR3nt: TGTGCCAGCAGCTTAGGCGCGGGCGGGGGCTTGCAGTACTTC
j_gene: TRBJ2-1; v_gene: TRBV9; abundance: -; d_gene: TRBD2; CDR3aa: CASSVGASGLFHEQFF; CDR3nt: TGTGCCAGCAGCGTAGGGGCTAGCGGGTTGTTTCATGAGCAGTTCTTC
j_gene: TRBJ2-1; v_gene: TRBV28; abundance: -; d_gene: -; CDR3aa: CASSLTQVSYNEQFF; CDR3nt: TGTGCCAGCAGCTTGACACAGGTTAGCTACAATGAGCAGTTCTTC
j_gene: TRBJ2-7; v_gene: TRBV11-2; abundance: -; d_gene: TRBD2; CDR3aa: CASSIEGLAGIYEQYF; CDR3nt: TGTGCCAGCAGCATAGAGGGACTAGCGGGGATATACGAGCAGTACTTC
j_gene: TRBJ2-4; v_gene: TRBV28; abundance: -; d_gene: -; CDR3aa: CASSLGGGVNIQYF; CDR3nt: TGTGCCAGCAGTTTAGGAGGGGGCGTGAACATTCAGTACTTC
j_gene: TRBJ2-1; v_gene: TRBV27; abundance: -; d_gene: -; CDR3aa: CASSLRWTSSYNEQFF; CDR3nt: TGTGCCAGCAGTTTAAGGTGGACAAGCTCCTACAATGAGCAGTTCTTC
j_gene: TRBJ2-7; v_gene: TRBV2; abundance: -; d_gene: TRBD2; CDR3aa: CASTTFGEGRNEQYF; CDR3nt: TGTGCCAGCACCACCTTCGGGGAGGGGAGGAACGAGCAGTACTTC
j_gene: TRBJ2-1; v_gene: TRBV4-2; abundance: -; d_gene: TRBD2; CDR3aa: CASSPGTSDYNEQFF; CDR3nt: TGTGCCAGCAGCCCCGGGACTAGCGACTACAATGAGCAGTTCTTC
j_gene: TRBJ1-2; v_gene: TRBV5-1; abundance: -; d_gene: -; CDR3aa: CASSSTYFRVRPNYGYTF; CDR3nt: TGCGCCAGCAGCTCGACCTACTTCAGGGTTCGGCCAAACTATGGCTACACCTTC
j_gene: TRBJ1-1; v_gene: TRBV7-2; abundance: -; d_gene: TRBD1; CDR3aa: CASSWTGGTEAFF; CDR3nt: TGTGCCAGCAGCTGGACAGGGGGCACTGAAGCTTTCTTT
j_gene: TRBJ2-3; v_gene: TRBV20-1; abundance: once; d_gene: -; CDR3aa: CSGEFTDTQYF; CDR3nt: TGCAGTGGCGAGTTCACAGATACGCAGTATTTT
j_gene: TRBJ2-1; v_gene: TRBV18; abundance: -; d_gene: TRBD2; CDR3aa: CASSPRLADEQFF; CDR3nt: TGTGCCAGCTCACCACGACTAGCGGATGAGCAGTTCTTC
j_gene: TRBJ1-5; v_gene: TRBV6-1; abundance: -; d_gene: TRBD1; CDR3aa: CASTTDRTNQPQHF; CDR3nt: TGTGCCAGCACCACGGACAGGACCAATCAGCCCCAGCATTTT
j_gene: TRBJ1-1; v_gene: TRBV11-2; abundance: -; d_gene: -; CDR3aa: CASSLEQNTEAFF; CDR3nt: TGTGCCAGCAGCTTAGAACAGAACACTGAAGCTTTCTTT
j_gene: TRBJ1-5; v_gene: TRBV5-6; abundance: -; d_gene: TRBD1; CDR3aa: CASSYRQGLGNQPQHF; CDR3nt: TGTGCCAGCAGCTACCGACAGGGCCTTGGCAATCAGCCCCAGCATTTT